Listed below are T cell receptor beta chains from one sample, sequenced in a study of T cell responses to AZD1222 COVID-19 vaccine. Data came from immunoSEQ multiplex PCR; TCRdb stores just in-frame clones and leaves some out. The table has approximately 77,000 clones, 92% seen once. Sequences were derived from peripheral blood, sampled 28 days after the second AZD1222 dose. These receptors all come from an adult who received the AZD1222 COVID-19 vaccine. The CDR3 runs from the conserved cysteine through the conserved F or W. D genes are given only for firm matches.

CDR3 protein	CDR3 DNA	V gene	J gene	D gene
CASSQDGRTGRTNEKLFF	TGTGCCAGCAGCCAAGATGGGAGGACAGGGCGTACTAATGAAAAACTGTTTTTT	TRBV3-1/TRBV3-2	TRBJ1-4	TRBD1
CASKHGGENQPQHF	TGTGCCAGCAAGCATGGCGGTGAAAATCAGCCCCAGCATTTT	TRBV2	TRBJ1-5	-
CASSQDGAGVVGNQPQHF	TGTGCCAGCAGCCAAGATGGGGCGGGGGTTGTGGGCAATCAGCCCCAGCATTTT	TRBV4-2	TRBJ1-5	-
CASSRRAGELFF	TGTGCCAGCAGCCGCAGGGCCGGGGAGCTGTTTTTT	TRBV11-3	TRBJ2-2	-
CASSLGILRPQHF	TGTGCCAGCAGCTTGGGGATCTTAAGGCCCCAGCATTTT	TRBV5-6	TRBJ1-5	-
CASSYLVLAGKETQYF	TGTGCCAGCAGTTACCTCGTCTTAGCGGGAAAAGAGACCCAGTACTTC	TRBV2	TRBJ2-5	TRBD2
CASSPSGAMENTEAFF	TGCGCCAGCAGCCCGTCGGGTGCTATGGAGAACACTGAAGCTTTCTTT	TRBV5-1	TRBJ1-1	-
CASRLEGSGNQPQHF	TGCGCCAGCAGATTAGAGGGGTCGGGCAATCAGCCCCAGCATTTT	TRBV10-2	TRBJ1-5	-
CASSRTGTRGTGELFF	TGTGCCAGCAGCCGGACAGGGACCCGAGGCACCGGGGAGCTGTTTTTT	TRBV7-2	TRBJ2-2	TRBD1
CASSLKPRALNEKLFF	TGTGCCAGCAGCCTAAAACCCAGGGCCCTTAATGAAAAACTGTTTTTT	TRBV7-3	TRBJ1-4	-
CASSLSGVANYGYTF	TGCGCCAGCAGCTTGAGCGGGGTAGCTAACTATGGCTACACCTTC	TRBV5-1	TRBJ1-2	-
CASSYSRAPNTEAFF	TGTGCCAGCAGTTACTCGCGGGCGCCGAACACTGAAGCTTTCTTT	TRBV6-2/TRBV6-3	TRBJ1-1	-
CASSLNPPGQTDGNTIYF	TGTGCCAGCAGCTTAAACCCTCCGGGACAGACCGATGGAAACACCATATATTTT	TRBV7-2	TRBJ1-3	TRBD1
CASSFSIVETQYF	TGTGCCAGCAGTTTCTCCATAGTTGAGACCCAGTACTTC	TRBV12-3/TRBV12-4	TRBJ2-5	-
CASSHPQGTVIRVTGNTIYF	TGCGCCAGCAGTCACCCCCAGGGGACAGTTATTCGGGTAACTGGAAACACCATATATTTT	TRBV23-1	TRBJ1-3	TRBD1
CASSPTGGPPGANVLTF	TGTGCCAGCAGTCCCACGGGCGGTCCGCCTGGGGCCAACGTCCTGACTTTC	TRBV6-2/TRBV6-3	TRBJ2-6	-
CASSLVLEQFF	TGTGCCAGCAGCTTGGTGCTTGAGCAGTTCTTC	TRBV5-6	TRBJ2-1	-
CASTPRQGSGNTIYF	TGTGCCAGCACCCCCCGACAGGGATCAGGAAACACCATATATTTT	TRBV4-2	TRBJ1-3	TRBD1
CASSLTQGFTDTQYF	TGTGCCAGCAGCTTGACCCAGGGATTCACAGATACGCAGTATTTT	TRBV5-4	TRBJ2-3	-
CAWTPQGFRNGYTF	TGTGCCTGGACCCCCCAGGGGTTCAGGAATGGCTACACCTTC	TRBV30	TRBJ1-2	-
CASSEGHTYNEQFF	TGTGCCAGCAGTGAGGGACACACCTACAATGAGCAGTTCTTC	TRBV25-1	TRBJ2-1	-
CASSIAGPSAYGYTF	TGTGCCAGTAGTATAGCCGGCCCCTCGGCCTATGGCTACACCTTC	TRBV19	TRBJ1-2	-
CSVEKAGGGETQYF	TGCAGCGTTGAAAAGGCGGGAGGCGGGGAGACCCAGTACTTC	TRBV29-1	TRBJ2-5	TRBD2
CASPSGTANTGELFF	TGTGCCAGCCCAAGTGGGACAGCGAACACCGGGGAGCTGTTTTTT	TRBV18	TRBJ2-2	TRBD1
CASRWQGDYGYTF	TGTGCCAGCAGGTGGCAGGGGGACTATGGCTACACCTTC	TRBV12-3/TRBV12-4	TRBJ1-2	TRBD1
CASSPGTTWLDEQFF	TGTGCCAGCAGTCCCGGGACTACTTGGTTGGATGAGCAGTTCTTC	TRBV27	TRBJ2-1	TRBD2
CASSKVGGDSYEQYF	TGTGCCAGCAGCAAAGTAGGTGGGGACTCCTACGAGCAGTACTTC	TRBV21-1	TRBJ2-7	-
CASRPQGTTNTEAFF	TGTGCCAGCAGACCTCAGGGGACTACGAACACTGAAGCTTTCTTT	TRBV7-2	TRBJ1-1	-
CASSQLGLAAPYEQYF	TGTGCCAGCAGCCAATTGGGACTAGCGGCACCCTACGAGCAGTACTTC	TRBV3-1/TRBV3-2	TRBJ2-7	TRBD2
CASSQDRVRGEKLFF	TGCGCCAGCAGCCAAGACAGGGTAAGGGGTGAAAAACTGTTTTTT	TRBV4-1	TRBJ1-4	-
CASKPSSSYEQYF	TGTGCCAGTAAGCCTAGCAGTTCATACGAGCAGTACTTC	TRBV19	TRBJ2-7	-
CASSQDRDGYGYTF	TGTGCCAGCAGCCAAGATAGGGATGGGTATGGCTACACCTTC	TRBV4-2	TRBJ1-2	-
CASSLSGGSNTGELFF	TGTGCCAGCAGTTTATCAGGGGGTTCGAACACCGGGGAGCTGTTTTTT	TRBV27	TRBJ2-2	-
CATSDPGQGSNEQYF	TGTGCCACCAGTGACCCGGGACAGGGGTCCAACGAGCAGTACTTC	TRBV24-1	TRBJ2-7	TRBD1
CASSDGTGDTGELFF	TGTGCCAGCAGTGACGGGACGGGGGACACCGGGGAGCTGTTTTTT	TRBV6-4	TRBJ2-2	-
CASTPGEGNTEAFF	TGTGCCAGCACCCCAGGGGAAGGGAACACTGAAGCTTTCTTT	TRBV5-5	TRBJ1-1	-
CASSMTSGTREQFF	TGTGCCAGTAGTATGACTAGCGGGACCCGAGAGCAGTTCTTC	TRBV19	TRBJ2-1	TRBD2
CSVTRTGSTDTQYF	TGCAGCGTTACCCGGACCGGAAGCACAGATACGCAGTATTTT	TRBV29-1	TRBJ2-3	-
CASSWGQGRTGELFF	TGTGCCAGTAGTTGGGGGCAGGGGAGGACCGGGGAGCTGTTTTTT	TRBV19	TRBJ2-2	-
CASSLDGRGSNQPQHF	TGTGCCAGCAGCTTAGATGGCAGAGGTAGCAATCAGCCCCAGCATTTT	TRBV7-8	TRBJ1-5	-
CASSDGGSYEQYF	TGTGCCAGCAGTGACGGGGGTTCCTACGAGCAGTACTTC	TRBV6-1	TRBJ2-7	-